This T cell receptor beta chain stems from a study of T cell repertoires in cytomegalovirus infection. One entry per CDR3 protein, called by TCRdb with MiXCR from the reads. Of about 770,000 distinct CDR3 sequences in the sample, 25% to 30% were seen once. General study findings and limits: HLA-C-restricted TCR beta clonotypes specific for CMV led the ex vivo response.

This clonotype was seen more than once but under ten times. Antigen: not known. The CDR3 is 15 residues long. Trimming cost V 1 base and J 4 bases, with 13 bases left between them. The V gene's germline CDR1 is SEHNR and CDR2 FQNEAQ (reference sequence). V gene TRBV7-9 combines with J gene TRBJ1-2; D unclear. Sequencing used cultured CD8+ T cells from PBMCs, obtained from culture after CMV antigen stimulation. The TCR sequence derives from a human donor in good health (CMV status not recorded). Some clones in this sample may be carry-over from other donors' samples. The CDR3 DNA is TGTGCCAGCAGCTTAGGGGCAGAGTGGGCCTATGGCTACACCTTC. This encodes CASSLGAEWAYGYTF.